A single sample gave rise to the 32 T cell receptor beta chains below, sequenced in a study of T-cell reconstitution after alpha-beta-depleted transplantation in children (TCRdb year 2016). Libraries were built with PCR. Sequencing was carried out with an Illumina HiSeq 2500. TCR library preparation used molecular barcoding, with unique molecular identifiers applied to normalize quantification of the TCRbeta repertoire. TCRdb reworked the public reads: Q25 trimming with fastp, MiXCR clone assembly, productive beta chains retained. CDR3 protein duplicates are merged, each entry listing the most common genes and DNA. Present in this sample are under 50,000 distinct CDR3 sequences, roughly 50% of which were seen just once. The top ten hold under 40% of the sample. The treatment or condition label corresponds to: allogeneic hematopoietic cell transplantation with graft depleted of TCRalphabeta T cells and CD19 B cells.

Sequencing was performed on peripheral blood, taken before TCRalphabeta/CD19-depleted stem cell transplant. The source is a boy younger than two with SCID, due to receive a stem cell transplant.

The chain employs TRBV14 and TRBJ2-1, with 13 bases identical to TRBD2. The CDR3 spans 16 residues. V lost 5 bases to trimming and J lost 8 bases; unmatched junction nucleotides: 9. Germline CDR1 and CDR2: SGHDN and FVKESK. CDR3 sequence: CASSFRLAGGLDEQFF. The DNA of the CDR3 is TGTGCCAGCAGCTTTCGACTAGCGGGGGGCCTCGATGAGCAGTTCTTC.

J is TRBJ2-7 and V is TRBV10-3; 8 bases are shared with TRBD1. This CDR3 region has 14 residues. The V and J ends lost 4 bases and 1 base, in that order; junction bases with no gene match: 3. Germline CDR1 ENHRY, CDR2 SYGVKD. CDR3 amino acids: CAISGQGRSYEQYF. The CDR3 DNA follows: TGTGCCATCAGTGGACAGGGGCGATCCTACGAGCAGTACTTC.

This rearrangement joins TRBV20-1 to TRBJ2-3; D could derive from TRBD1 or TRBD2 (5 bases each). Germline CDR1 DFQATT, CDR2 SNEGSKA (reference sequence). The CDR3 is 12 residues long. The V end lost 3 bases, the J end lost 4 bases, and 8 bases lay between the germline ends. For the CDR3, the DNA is TGCAGTGCTAGGGGGACGCCAGATACGCAGTATTTT. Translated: CSARGTPDTQYF.

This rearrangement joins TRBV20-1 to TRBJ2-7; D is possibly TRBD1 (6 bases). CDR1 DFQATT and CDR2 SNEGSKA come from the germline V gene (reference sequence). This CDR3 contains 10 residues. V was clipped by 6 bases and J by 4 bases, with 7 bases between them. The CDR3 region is CSAQGYEQYF. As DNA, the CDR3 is TGCAGTGCGCAGGGGTACGAGCAGTACTTC.

The DNA for the CDR3 is TGTGCCAGCAGATCCGGGACCCTATTGGGCGGGGAGCTGTTTTTT. Translation gives CASRSGTLLGGELFF. The chain has TRBV6-2 or TRBV6-3 and TRBJ2-2; D tentatively reads TRBD1 or TRBD2 (5 bases each). CDR3 length: 15 residues. CDR1 is MNHEY, CDR2 SVGEGT, per germline. Between the trimmed V and J ends, which lost 6 bases and 7 bases, there was a span of 18 bases.

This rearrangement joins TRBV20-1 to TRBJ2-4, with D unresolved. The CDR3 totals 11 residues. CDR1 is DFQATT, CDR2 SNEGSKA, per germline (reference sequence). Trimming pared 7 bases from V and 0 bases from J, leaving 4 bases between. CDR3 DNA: TGCAGTGTTACAGCCAAAAACATTCAGTACTTC. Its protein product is CSVTAKNIQYF.

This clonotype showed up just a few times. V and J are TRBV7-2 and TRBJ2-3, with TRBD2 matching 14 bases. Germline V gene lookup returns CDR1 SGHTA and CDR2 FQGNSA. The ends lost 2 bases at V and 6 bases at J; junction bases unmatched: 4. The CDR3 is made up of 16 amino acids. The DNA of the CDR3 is TGTGCCAGCAGCTTAAGACTAGCGGGGGGGTTGGATACGCAGTATTTT. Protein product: CASSLRLAGGLDTQYF.

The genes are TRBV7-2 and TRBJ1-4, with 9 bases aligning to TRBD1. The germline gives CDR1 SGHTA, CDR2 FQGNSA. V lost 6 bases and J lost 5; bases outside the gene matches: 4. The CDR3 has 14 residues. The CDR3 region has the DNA TGTGCCAGCAGGCGAACAGGGGGCAATGAAAAACTGTTTTTT. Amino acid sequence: CASRRTGGNEKLFF.

The DNA of the CDR3 is TGTGCCAGCAGTTGGGACCTGGGTGCGCAGTATTTT. Protein product: CASSWDLGAQYF. This chain joins TRBV6-5 and TRBJ2-3, with D tentatively TRBD1 or TRBD2 (5 bases each). The CDR3 runs to 12 residues. Trimming pared 4 bases from V and 10 bases from J, leaving 12 bases between. CDR1 and CDR2 from the germline V gene are MNHEY and SVGAGI.

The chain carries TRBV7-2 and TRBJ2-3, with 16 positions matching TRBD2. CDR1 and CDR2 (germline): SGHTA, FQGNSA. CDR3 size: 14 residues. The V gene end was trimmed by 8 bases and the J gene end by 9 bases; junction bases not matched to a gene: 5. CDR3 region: CASGTSGGAGTQYF. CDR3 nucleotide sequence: TGTGCCAGCGGGACTAGCGGGGGGGCAGGCACGCAGTATTTT.

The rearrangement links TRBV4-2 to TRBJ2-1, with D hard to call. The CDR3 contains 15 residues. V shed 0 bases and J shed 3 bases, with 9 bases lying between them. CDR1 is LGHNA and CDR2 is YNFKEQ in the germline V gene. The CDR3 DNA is TGTGCCAGCAGCCAAGATGACGACCGCTACAATGAGCAGTTCTTC. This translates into CASSQDDDRYNEQFF.

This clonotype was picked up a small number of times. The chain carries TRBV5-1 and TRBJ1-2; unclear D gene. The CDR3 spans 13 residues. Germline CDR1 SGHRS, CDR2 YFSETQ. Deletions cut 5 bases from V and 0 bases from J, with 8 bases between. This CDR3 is CASSTDANYGYTF. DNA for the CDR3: TGCGCCAGCAGTACGGATGCTAACTATGGCTACACCTTC.

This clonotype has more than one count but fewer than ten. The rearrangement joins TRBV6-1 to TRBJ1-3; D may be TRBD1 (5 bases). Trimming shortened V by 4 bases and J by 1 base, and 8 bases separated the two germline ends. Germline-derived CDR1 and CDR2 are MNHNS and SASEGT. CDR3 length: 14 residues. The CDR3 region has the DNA TGTGCCAGCAGTGCTACAGGTTCTGGAAACACCATATATTTT. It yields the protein CASSATGSGNTIYF.

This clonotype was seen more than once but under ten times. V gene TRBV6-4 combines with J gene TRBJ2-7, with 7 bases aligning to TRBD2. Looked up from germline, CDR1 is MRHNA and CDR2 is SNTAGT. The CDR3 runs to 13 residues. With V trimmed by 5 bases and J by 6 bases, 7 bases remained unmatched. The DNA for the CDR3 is TGTGCCAGCAGTAAAACTAGCGAAGGCGAGCAGTACTTC. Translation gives CASSKTSEGEQYF.

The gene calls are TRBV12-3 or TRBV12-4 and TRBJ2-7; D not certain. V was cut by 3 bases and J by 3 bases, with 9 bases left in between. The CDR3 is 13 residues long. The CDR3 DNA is TGTGCCAGCAGTTTCATCCGAGGCTACGAGCAGTACTTC. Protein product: CASSFIRGYEQYF.

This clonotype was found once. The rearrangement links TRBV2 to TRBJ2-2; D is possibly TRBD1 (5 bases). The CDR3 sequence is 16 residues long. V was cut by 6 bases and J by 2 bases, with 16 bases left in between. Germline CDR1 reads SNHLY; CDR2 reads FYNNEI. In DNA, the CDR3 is TGTGCCAGCAGCGTCGACAGCCCCTATAACACCGGGGAGCTGTTTTTT. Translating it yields CASSVDSPYNTGELFF. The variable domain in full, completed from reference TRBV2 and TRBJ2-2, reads EPEVTQTPSHQVTQMGQEVILRCVPISNHLYFYWYRQILGQKVEFLVSFYNNEISEKSEIFDDQFSVERPDGSNFTLKIRSTKLEDSAMYFCASSVDSPYNTGELFFGEGSRLTVL.

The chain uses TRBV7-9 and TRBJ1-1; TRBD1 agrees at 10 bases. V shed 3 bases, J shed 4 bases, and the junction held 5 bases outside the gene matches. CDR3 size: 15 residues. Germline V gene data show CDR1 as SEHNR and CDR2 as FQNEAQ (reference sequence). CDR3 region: CASSFPDRGGTEAFF. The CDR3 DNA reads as TGTGCCAGCAGCTTCCCGGACAGGGGGGGCACTGAAGCTTTCTTT.

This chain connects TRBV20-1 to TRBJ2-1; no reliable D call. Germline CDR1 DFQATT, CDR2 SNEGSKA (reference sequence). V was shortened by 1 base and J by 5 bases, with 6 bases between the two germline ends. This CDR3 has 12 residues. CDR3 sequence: CSARVRDNEQFF. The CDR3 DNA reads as TGCAGTGCTAGAGTACGCGACAATGAGCAGTTCTTC.

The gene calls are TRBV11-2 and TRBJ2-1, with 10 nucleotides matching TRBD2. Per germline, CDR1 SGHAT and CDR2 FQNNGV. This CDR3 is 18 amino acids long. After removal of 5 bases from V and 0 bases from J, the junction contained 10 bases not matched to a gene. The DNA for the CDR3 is TGTGCCAGCAGCCTACGAGCGGGGGGGCCGAACTCCTACAATGAGCAGTTCTTC. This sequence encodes CASSLRAGGPNSYNEQFF.

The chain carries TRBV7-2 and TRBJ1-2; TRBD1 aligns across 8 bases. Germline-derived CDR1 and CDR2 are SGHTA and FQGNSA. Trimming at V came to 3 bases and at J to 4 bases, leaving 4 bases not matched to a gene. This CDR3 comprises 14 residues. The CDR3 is CASSLGGQGYGYTF. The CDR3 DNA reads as TGTGCCAGCAGCTTGGGCGGACAGGGCTATGGCTACACCTTC.

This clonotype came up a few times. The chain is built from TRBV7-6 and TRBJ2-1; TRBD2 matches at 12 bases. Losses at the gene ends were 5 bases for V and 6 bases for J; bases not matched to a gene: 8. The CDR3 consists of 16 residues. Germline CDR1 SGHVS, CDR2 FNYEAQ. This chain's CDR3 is CASSPRSSGGANEQFF. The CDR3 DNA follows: TGTGCCAGCAGCCCCCGATCTAGCGGGGGGGCCAATGAGCAGTTCTTC.

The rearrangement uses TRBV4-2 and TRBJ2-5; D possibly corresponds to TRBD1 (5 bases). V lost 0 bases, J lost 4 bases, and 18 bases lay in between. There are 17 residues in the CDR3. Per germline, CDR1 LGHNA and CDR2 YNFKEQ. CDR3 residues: CASSQDMDPQGRETQYF. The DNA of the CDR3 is TGTGCCAGCAGCCAAGACATGGACCCTCAGGGCCGAGAGACCCAGTACTTC.

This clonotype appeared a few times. The CDR3 reads CAISDDFSNQPQHF. The CDR3, as DNA: TGTGCCATCAGTGATGACTTTAGCAATCAGCCCCAGCATTTT. This chain uses TRBV10-3 with TRBJ1-5; D ambiguous. CDR1 and CDR2 (germline): ENHRY, SYGVKD. Trimming pared 3 bases from V and 0 bases from J, leaving 6 bases between. The CDR3 runs to 14 residues.

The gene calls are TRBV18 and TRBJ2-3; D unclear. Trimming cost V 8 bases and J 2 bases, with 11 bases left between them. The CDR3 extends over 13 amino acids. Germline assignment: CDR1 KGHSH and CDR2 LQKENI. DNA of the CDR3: TGTGCCAGCGCTACTGGACCCACAGATACGCAGTATTTT. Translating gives CASATGPTDTQYF.

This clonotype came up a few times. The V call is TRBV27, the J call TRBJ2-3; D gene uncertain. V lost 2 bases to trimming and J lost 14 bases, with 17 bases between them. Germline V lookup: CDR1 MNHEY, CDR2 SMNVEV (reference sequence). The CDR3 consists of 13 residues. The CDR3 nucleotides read TGTGCCAGCAGTTTAATTCCGGGTTCATCCCCGTATTTT. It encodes CASSLIPGSSPYF.

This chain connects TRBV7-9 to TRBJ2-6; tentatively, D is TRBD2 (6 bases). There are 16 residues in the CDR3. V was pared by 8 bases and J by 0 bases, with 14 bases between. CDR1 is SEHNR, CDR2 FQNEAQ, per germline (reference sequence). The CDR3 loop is CASDQRVPSGANVLTF. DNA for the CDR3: TGTGCCAGCGATCAGCGGGTCCCCTCTGGGGCCAACGTCCTGACTTTC.

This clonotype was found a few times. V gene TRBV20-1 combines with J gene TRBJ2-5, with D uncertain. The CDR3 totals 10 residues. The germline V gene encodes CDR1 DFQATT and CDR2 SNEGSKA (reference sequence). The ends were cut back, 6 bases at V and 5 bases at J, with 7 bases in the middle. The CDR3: CSASLETQYF. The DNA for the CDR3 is TGCAGTGCCTCCCTGGAGACCCAGTACTTC.

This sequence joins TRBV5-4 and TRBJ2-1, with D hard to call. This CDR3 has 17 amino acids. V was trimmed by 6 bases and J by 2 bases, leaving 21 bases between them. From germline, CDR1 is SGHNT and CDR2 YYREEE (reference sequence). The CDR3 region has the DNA TGTGCCAGCACCACTTCTTTAGCCCCTCGCACCTACAATGAGCAGTTCTTC. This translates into CASTTSLAPRTYNEQFF.

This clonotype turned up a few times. The CDR3 is CSVEDAAGGLYNEQFF. The CDR3 DNA follows: TGCAGCGTTGAAGATGCGGCAGGGGGTTTGTACAATGAGCAGTTCTTC. This chain joins TRBV29-1 and TRBJ2-1; TRBD1 aligns across 7 bases. This CDR3 has 16 amino acids. Germline V gene sequence: CDR1 SQVTM, CDR2 ANQGSEA. V shed 0 bases, J shed 4 bases, and the junction held 9 bases outside the gene matches.

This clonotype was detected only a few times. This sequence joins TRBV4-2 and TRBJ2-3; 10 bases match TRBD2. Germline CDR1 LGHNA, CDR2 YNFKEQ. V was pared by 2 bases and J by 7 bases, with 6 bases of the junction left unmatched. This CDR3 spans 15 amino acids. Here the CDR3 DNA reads TGTGCCAGCAGCCAAAGTAGCGGGGGGCCTTATACGCAGTATTTT. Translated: CASSQSSGGPYTQYF.

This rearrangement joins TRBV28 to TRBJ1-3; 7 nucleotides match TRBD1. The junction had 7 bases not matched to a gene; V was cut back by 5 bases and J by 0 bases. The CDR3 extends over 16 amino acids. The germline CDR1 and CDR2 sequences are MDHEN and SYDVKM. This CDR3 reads CASSPPTGSSGNTIYF. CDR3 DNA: TGTGCCAGCAGTCCGCCGACAGGGTCCTCTGGAAACACCATATATTTT.

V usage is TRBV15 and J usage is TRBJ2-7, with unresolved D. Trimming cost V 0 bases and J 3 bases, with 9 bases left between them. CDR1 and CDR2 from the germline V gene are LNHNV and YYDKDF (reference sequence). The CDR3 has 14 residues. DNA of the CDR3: TGTGCCACCAGCAGAGATCCACCCTTCTACGAGCAGTACTTC. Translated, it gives CATSRDPPFYEQYF.